Sequencing of this T cell receptor beta chain was carried out in a study of cytomegalovirus exposure and HLA in healthy donors. Study-level points and caveats: Researchers reported from a later analysis that most CMV-associated TCR beta chains appeared HLA-restricted. Per published accounts, TCR beta sequences correctly predicted the HLA-A and HLA-B alleles of most subjects. For most TCR beta V segments, an earlier analysis put the productive rate at about 90% or about 30% of the time. Likely technical artifact: a cluster of highly shared sequence variants.

Notes on this clone: Antigen: not known.

Trimming removed 8 bases at V and 0 bases at J, with 10 bases between. This CDR3 has 14 amino acids. Germline lookup yields CDR1 ENHRY and CDR2 SYGVKD. The PCR was carried out with 60 Vbeta primers and 13 Jbeta primers. Here immunoSEQ multiplex PCR was the method, and the copy in TCRdb shows in-frame clones only, minus some. The sample contains about 120,000 clones, over 15% of which appear only once. The sequence came from a female donor in good health and CMV-seropositive. What was sequenced was PBMCs. The chain has TRBV10-3 and TRBJ1-4, with D perhaps matching TRBD1 (6 bases). This CDR3 reads CAIADSTTNEKLFF. In DNA form, the CDR3 reads TGTGCCATCGCGGACAGCACAACTAATGAAAAACTGTTTTTT.